The T cell receptor (beta chain) described here comes from a study of blood T cell repertoires in COVID-19. Across the study: Material from acute and convalescent COVID-19 was sourced from the United States, Italy and Spain. From T cells, B-cell-depleted T cells, or PBMCs came the material, which was cDNA or gDNA.

Original analysis: Amplifying reference gene primers gave estimates of nucleated cell counts. TCRdb's copy holds only in-frame clones and misses some; the assay was immunoSEQ multiplex PCR. Clone size and the V and J calls come from that table; the DNA yielded D and trimming. The data show 400,000 or so clones, approximately 86% seen once. In germline, CDR1 is MNHEY, CDR2 SMNVEV (reference sequence). V was shortened by 3 bases and J by 2 bases, with 11 bases between the two germline ends. The CDR3 contains 15 residues. What was sequenced was peripheral blood. This clonotype was sampled from a human donor in a cohort sampled during active COVID-19. V usage is TRBV27 and J usage is TRBJ2-1; TRBD1 is a possible D gene (5 bases). This chain's CDR3 is CASSFQGSPYNEQFF. The CDR3 DNA is TGTGCCAGCAGTTTTCAGGGTTCGCCCTACAATGAGCAGTTCTTC.